Listed here are 21 T cell receptor beta chains from one sample, sequenced in a study of T cells in Graves' hyperthyroidism and ophthalmopathy. Amplification of TCR beta CDR3 regions used RNA as the template. First-round RT-PCR with HTBI primers amplified the TCR CDR3 region. TCRdb passed the multiplex PCR reads through MiXCR, listing each CDR3 protein once. The sample carries about 300,000 distinct CDR3 sequences, approximately 12% recorded once. The sample taken for sequencing was blood. Receptors were obtained from a woman in her 30s with Graves' hyperthyroidism that later progressed to Graves' ophthalmopathy.

This clonotype appeared many times. V gene TRBV6-2 or TRBV6-3 combines with J gene TRBJ2-1; D ambiguous. Trimming shortened V by 6 bases and J by 8 bases, and 11 bases separated the two germline ends. The CDR3 runs 12 residues. Germline lookup yields CDR1 MNHEY and CDR2 SVGEGT. The CDR3 nucleotides are TGTGCCAGCAGACGGGTCGCCGATGAGCAGTTCTTC. Residues: CASRRVADEQFF.

This clonotype was observed many times. J is TRBJ2-1 and V is TRBV28, with 10 bases aligning to TRBD2. CDR3 length: 16 residues. Trimming took 8 bases from V and 5 from J; bases not matched to a gene: 12. CDR1 is MDHEN, CDR2 SYDVKM, per germline. CDR3 sequence reads: CASAREGLALNNEQFF. CDR3 nucleotides: TGTGCCAGCGCCAGGGAGGGACTAGCGCTTAACAATGAGCAGTTCTTC.

This clonotype was seen repeatedly, ten times or more. The chain recombines TRBV20-1 with TRBJ2-1, with 12 bases lining up with TRBD2. The ends lost 6 bases at V and 9 bases at J; junction bases unmatched: 12. CDR3 length: 15 residues. Germline V gene data show CDR1 as DFQATT and CDR2 as SNEGSKA (reference sequence). CDR3 protein: CSAPQASGRAAEQFF. The CDR3 DNA reads TGCAGTGCCCCGCAGGCTAGCGGGAGGGCCGCTGAGCAGTTCTTC.

For this clonotype: A much larger clone sits a single nucleotide away, making a read error possible. V gene TRBV28 combines with J gene TRBJ2-7; 8 bases are a match to TRBD1. CDR3 size: 14 residues. Germline V gives CDR1 MDHEN, CDR2 SYDVKM. CDR3 amino acids: CAGSFDDRGYEQYF. In DNA form, the CDR3 reads TGTGCCGGCAGTTTTGATGACAGGGGTTACGAGCAGTACTTC.

This clonotype was detected ten times or more. The rearrangement links TRBV6-5 to TRBJ1-3; 7 bases fit TRBD1. The V gene end was trimmed by 0 bases and the J gene end by 4 bases; junction bases not matched to a gene: 6. This CDR3 comprises 16 residues. CDR1 and CDR2 (germline): MNHEY, SVGAGI. This CDR3 is CASSYSNRGTGNTIYF. CDR3 nucleotide sequence: TGTGCCAGCAGTTACTCTAACAGGGGTACCGGAAACACCATATATTTT.

This clonotype turned up a few times. The gene calls are TRBV5-1 and TRBJ2-7, with TRBD1 matching 12 bases. CDR1 is SGHRS, CDR2 YFSETQ, per germline. The CDR3 extends over 14 amino acids. J was trimmed by 5 bases and V by 5 bases; bases with no gene match: 5. The CDR3 DNA follows: TGCGCCAGCAGTTCCGGGACAGGGGGCGACGAGCAGTACTTC. Its protein product is CASSSGTGGDEQYF.

This clonotype has ten or more counts. In nucleotides, the CDR3 is TGTGCCAGCAGCTTAGCCAGGGGCCTCTACGAGCAGTACTTC. As protein: CASSLARGLYEQYF. The rearrangement links TRBV7-2 to TRBJ2-7, with D maybe TRBD1 (6 bases). The V end was cut by 0 bases, the J end by 3 bases, with 9 bases between. CDR3 size: 14 residues. Germline V gene data show CDR1 as SGHTA and CDR2 as FQGNSA.

Many counts were recorded for this clonotype. V usage is TRBV29-1 and J usage is TRBJ2-5, with D maybe TRBD2 (6 bases). Germline CDR1 is SQVTM and CDR2 is ANQGSEA. The CDR3 has 17 amino acids. Trimming removed 6 bases at V and 4 bases at J, with 27 bases between. CDR3 bases: TGCAGCGTCAATCCCACCTTCCCGGCCCCGGAGGGAGAGACCCAGTACTTC. Translation gives CSVNPTFPAPEGETQYF. Full variable domain (outside the CDR3, taken from reference TRBV29-1 and TRBJ2-5): SAVISQKPSRDICQRGTSLTIQCQVDSQVTMMFWYRQQPGQSLTLIATANQGSEATYESGFVIDKFPISRPNLTFSTLTVSNMSPEDSSIYLCSVNPTFPAPEGETQYFGPGTRLLVL.

This clonotype was recorded a few times. CDR3 sequence (DNA): TGTGCCACCAGCAGGAAACAGGGGCGAGGCTACGAGCAGTACTTC. Translation: CATSRKQGRGYEQYF. J is TRBJ2-7 and V is TRBV15; 7 positions match TRBD1. V lost 3 bases and J lost 3; bases outside the gene matches: 8. Germline V gene lookup returns CDR1 LNHNV and CDR2 YYDKDF (reference sequence). The CDR3 has 15 residues.

The rearrangement uses TRBV19 and TRBJ2-5, with D possibly called TRBD1 or TRBD2 (5 bases each). Germline CDR1 reads LNHDA; CDR2 reads SQIVND (reference sequence). V was clipped by 3 bases and J by 0 bases, with 11 bases between them. The CDR3 extends over 15 amino acids. CDR3 region: CASSMGDRDQETQYF. The CDR3 DNA reads TGTGCCAGTAGTATGGGAGACAGAGACCAAGAGACCCAGTACTTC.

The sample holds many counts of this clonotype. This chain links TRBV20-1 with TRBJ2-1; 15 bases are shared with TRBD2. Germline V gives CDR1 DFQATT, CDR2 SNEGSKA (reference sequence). The CDR3 totals 16 residues. V lost 1 base to trimming and J lost 9 bases; unmatched junction nucleotides: 7. The CDR3 DNA reads as TGCAGTGCTAGAGCGCGGACTAGCGGGAGGGCCGGTGAGCAGTTCTTC. Translation: CSARARTSGRAGEQFF.

This clonotype was detected ten times or more. The chain uses TRBV6-1 and TRBJ2-7; TRBD2 aligns across 16 bases. The V gene end was trimmed by 5 bases and the J gene end by 2 bases; junction bases not matched to a gene: 9. Per germline, CDR1 MNHNS and CDR2 SASEGT. The CDR3 extends over 18 amino acids. The CDR3 coding sequence is TGTGCCAGCAGTTCCCAACCGGGACTAGCGGGAGGGCCCTACGAGCAGTACTTC. Translation gives CASSSQPGLAGGPYEQYF.

This clonotype was seen ten or more times. The V gene is TRBV12-3 or TRBV12-4, the J gene TRBJ2-7; D unresolved. The CDR3 is made up of 13 amino acids. V lost 3 bases, J lost 3 bases, and 9 bases lay in between. In nucleotides, the CDR3 is TGTGCCAGCAGTTTTCGGCAGTACTACGAGCAGTACTTC. It encodes CASSFRQYYEQYF.

This clonotype was picked up many times. The J gene is TRBJ2-1, the V gene TRBV27; D is possibly TRBD2 (6 bases). V was trimmed by 5 bases and J by 8 bases, leaving 19 bases between them. The CDR3 spans 15 residues. Germline CDR1 MNHEY, CDR2 SMNVEV (reference sequence). DNA of the CDR3: TGTGCCAGCAGTCCCTTAGCGGCCCCGGCGGATGAGCAGTTCTTC. The encoded protein is CASSPLAAPADEQFF.

Concerning this clonotype: One base away lies a much larger clone, so this may be a sequencing read error. This sequence joins TRBV9 and TRBJ1-1; tentatively, D is TRBD1 (6 bases). Per germline, CDR1 SGDLS and CDR2 YYNGEE. The CDR3 is made up of 15 amino acids. Trimming removed 4 bases from V and 3 bases from J, with 16 bases in between. The chain's CDR3 is CASSWGQSGDTEAFF. The CDR3 nucleotides are TGTGCCAGCAGCTGGGGACAAAGCGGCGACACTGAAGCTTTCTTT. Looking up the rest from reference TRBV9 and TRBJ1-1 gives the full variable domain: DSGVTQTPKHLITATGQRVTLRCSPRSGDLSVYWYQQSLDQGLQFLIQYYNGEERAKGNILERFSAQQFPDLHSELNLSSLELGDSALYFCASSWGQSGDTEAFFGQGTRLTVV.

The chain joins TRBV3-1 to TRBJ1-1; the D is unclear. Trimming took 4 bases from V and 5 from J, leaving 11 bases between them. The CDR3 has 13 amino acids. CDR1 and CDR2 from the germline V gene are LGHDT and YNNKEL (reference sequence). The CDR3 coding sequence is TGTGCCAGCAGCCCGCCGGGGAGGACTGAAGCTTTCTTT. As protein: CASSPPGRTEAFF. Full variable domain (remainder filled in from reference TRBV3-1 and TRBJ1-1): DTAVSQTPKYLVTQMGNDKSIKCEQNLGHDTMYWYKQDSKKFLKIMFSYNNKELIINETVPNRFSPKSPDKAHLNLHINSLELGDSAVYFCASSPPGRTEAFFGQGTRLTVV.

This clonotype was counted many times. The CDR3 region is CASRGQTLGTQYF. Here the CDR3 DNA reads TGTGCCAGCAGGGGACAGACCTTGGGGACCCAGTACTTC. The rearrangement joins TRBV28 to TRBJ2-5, with TRBD1 matching 7 bases. The CDR3 covers 13 residues. Per germline, CDR1 MDHEN and CDR2 SYDVKM. Trimming took 6 bases from V and 7 from J; bases not matched to a gene: 8.

The chain joins TRBV4-3 to TRBJ2-5; 15 nucleotides align to TRBD2. This CDR3 spans 18 amino acids. Germline CDR1 and CDR2: LGHNA and YSLEER. V shed 4 bases, J shed 2 bases, and the junction held 8 bases outside the gene matches. CDR3 in DNA: TGCGCCAGCAGCCTCTTCCCGGGACTAGCGGGAGGTCAAGAGACCCAGTACTTC. This codes for CASSLFPGLAGGQETQYF.

At least ten counts were recorded for this clonotype. This sequence joins TRBV29-1 and TRBJ1-2, with TRBD1 as a possible D gene (5 bases). CDR3 size: 13 residues. Germline values: CDR1 SQVTM, CDR2 ANQGSEA. V shed 8 bases and J shed 4 bases, with 17 bases lying between them. The CDR3 DNA follows: TGCAGCTGCACGAGGGACGGAACCTATGGCTACACCTTC. Residues: CSCTRDGTYGYTF.

This clonotype was observed at least ten times. The chain links TRBV15 to TRBJ1-1, with no clear D. The CDR3 totals 13 residues. V lost 0 bases to trimming and J lost 5 bases, with 7 bases between them. The germline V gene encodes CDR1 LNHNV and CDR2 YYDKDF (reference sequence). CDR3 amino acids: CATSRERYTEAFF. CDR3 nucleotides: TGTGCCACCAGCAGAGAAAGGTATACTGAAGCTTTCTTT.

The chain employs TRBV29-1 and TRBJ2-7, with 8 bases fitting TRBD2. Germline lookup yields CDR1 SQVTM and CDR2 ANQGSEA. Losses at the gene ends were 3 bases for V and 5 bases for J; bases not matched to a gene: 0. The CDR3 extends over 11 amino acids. This chain's CDR3 is CSVDGGDEQYF. CDR3 sequence (DNA): TGCAGCGTTGACGGGGGGGACGAGCAGTACTTC.